The 2 T cell receptor beta chains below were found in one sample sequenced in a study of response to subunit inactivated influenza vaccine. TCRdb reprocessed the RT-PCR reads with MiXCR, giving one entry per CDR3 protein. Of hundreds of thousands of distinct CDR3 sequences listed, around 16% are singletons. The starting material was PBMCs from blood, obtained about 12 days after vaccination. Receptor source: a man in his fifties who received an inactivated influenza vaccine.

The genes are TRBV20-1 and TRBJ2-5; 12 positions agree with TRBD2. CDR3 size: 15 residues. Per the germline V gene, CDR1 is DFQATT and CDR2 is SNEGSKA (reference sequence). Trimming took 6 bases from V and 2 from J; bases not matched to a gene: 7. Written as DNA, the CDR3 is TGCAGTGCCACCACGACTAGCGGGAGTCAAGAGACCCAGTACTTC. It specifies CSATTTSGSQETQYF.

At least ten counts were recorded for this clonotype. The CDR3 reads CASSPPPVSDTQYF. DNA of the CDR3: TGCGCCAGCAGCCCGCCGCCAGTTTCGGATACGCAGTATTTT. The chain combines TRBV5-1 with TRBJ2-3, with no clear D. The CDR3 extends over 14 amino acids. V lost 4 bases and J lost 6, with 15 bases in between. Germline CDR1 and CDR2: SGHRS and YFSETQ.